This T cell receptor (beta chain) was identified in a study of blood T cell repertoires in COVID-19. About the study: Collection of acute and convalescent COVID-19 samples took place in the United States, Italy and Spain. PBMCs, B-cell-depleted T cells, or T cells provided the cDNA or gDNA that made up the material.

In the study's own analysis: Reference gene primers were amplified, and this amplification served to estimate nucleated cell counts. Generated by immunoSEQ multiplex PCR, the TCRdb table keeps only in-frame clones and is missing some. Clonal size and the V and J genes are those of that table, whereas D and trimming came from the DNA. The table has hundreds of thousands of clones, less than 90% seen once. While infection was still active, Seattle patients were enrolled and then followed longitudinally. V lost 5 bases, J lost 1 base, and 2 bases stayed unmatched. Germline CDR1 is MNHEY and CDR2 is SVGEGT. The CDR3 length is 14 residues.

The specimen was peripheral blood. The sequence came from a woman aged 70-85 years with COVID-19, enrolled during active disease. V gene TRBV6-2 or TRBV6-3 combines with J gene TRBJ2-7, with 10 bases identical to TRBD2. For the CDR3, the DNA is TGTGCCAGCAGTGTAGCGGGGGGATCCTACGAGCAGTACTTC. Translation: CASSVAGGSYEQYF.